This TCR beta chain was identified during a study of T cell responses to AZD1222 COVID-19 vaccine. Overall study results and limits: Scientists sampled the repertoires only once the peak T cell response had passed. Baseline testing showed seropositivity in only 5 or 6 AZD1222 recipients. It should be noted that donors were predominantly white British and more often female, and clonal diversity was possibly underestimated. Nearly half of spike-specific TCRs reportedly target unmutated variant regions.

Sequencing was performed with immunoSEQ multiplex PCR; in TCRdb, only in-frame clones are kept and a portion is missing. Here the sample spans some 110,000 clones, 80% to 85% being singletons. Turning to this clone: No antigen is known for it.

Here the sequenced sample was peripheral blood, taken on day 0 of AZD1222 vaccination. The sequence came from an adult in good health.

The CDR3 region has the DNA TGCAGTGCTAGAAACGGTCTTGAAGCTTTCTTT. Protein: CSARNGLEAFF. The chain combines TRBV20-1 with TRBJ1-1; no definite D call. Looked up from germline, CDR1 is DFQATT and CDR2 is SNEGSKA (reference sequence). The CDR3 covers 11 residues. V was cut by 2 bases and J by 7 bases, with 8 bases left in between.